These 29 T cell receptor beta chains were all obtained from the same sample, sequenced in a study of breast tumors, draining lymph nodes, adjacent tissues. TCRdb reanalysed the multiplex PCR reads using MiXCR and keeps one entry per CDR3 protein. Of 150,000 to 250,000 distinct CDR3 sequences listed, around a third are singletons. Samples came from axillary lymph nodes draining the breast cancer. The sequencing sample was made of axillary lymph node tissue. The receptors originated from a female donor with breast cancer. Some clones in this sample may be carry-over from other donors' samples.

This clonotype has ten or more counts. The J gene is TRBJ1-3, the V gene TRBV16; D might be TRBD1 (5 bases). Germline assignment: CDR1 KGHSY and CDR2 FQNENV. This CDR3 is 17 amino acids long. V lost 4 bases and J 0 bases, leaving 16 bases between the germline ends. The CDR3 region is CASSPSTEPISGNTIYF. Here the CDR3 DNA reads TGTGCCAGCAGCCCTTCGACAGAGCCCATCTCTGGAAACACCATATATTTT. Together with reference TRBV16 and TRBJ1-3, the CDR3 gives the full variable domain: GEEVAQTPKHLVRGEGQKAKLYCAPIKGHSYVFWYQQVLKNEFKFLISFQNENVFDETGMPKERFSAKCLPNSPCSLEIQATKLEDSAVYFCASSPSTEPISGNTIYFGEGSWLTVV.

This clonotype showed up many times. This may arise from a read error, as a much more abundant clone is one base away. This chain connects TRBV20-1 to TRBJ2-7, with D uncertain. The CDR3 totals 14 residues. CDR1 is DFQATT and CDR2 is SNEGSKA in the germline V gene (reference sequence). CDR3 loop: CSARDSQSSSEQYF. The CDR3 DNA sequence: TGCAGTGCTAGAGACAGCCAAAGCTCCTCCGAGCAGTACTTC.

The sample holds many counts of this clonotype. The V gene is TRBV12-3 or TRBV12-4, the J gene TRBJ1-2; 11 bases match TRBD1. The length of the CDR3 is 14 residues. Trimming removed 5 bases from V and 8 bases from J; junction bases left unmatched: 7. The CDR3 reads CASSGTGGRLGYTF. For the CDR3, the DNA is TGTGCCAGCAGTGGGACAGGGGGACGGTTAGGCTACACCTTC.

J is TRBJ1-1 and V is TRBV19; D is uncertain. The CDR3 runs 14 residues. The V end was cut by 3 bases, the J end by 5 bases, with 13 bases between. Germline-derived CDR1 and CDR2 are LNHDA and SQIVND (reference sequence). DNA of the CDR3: TGTGCCAGTAGTATCGCGGGCGCGAGGACTGAAGCTTTCTTT. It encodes CASSIAGARTEAFF.

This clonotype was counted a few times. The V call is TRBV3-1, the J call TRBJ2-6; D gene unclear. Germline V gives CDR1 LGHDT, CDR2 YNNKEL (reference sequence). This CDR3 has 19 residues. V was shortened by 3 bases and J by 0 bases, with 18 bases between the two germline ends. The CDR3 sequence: CASSQFPRPLHSGANVLTF. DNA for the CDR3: TGTGCCAGCAGCCAGTTCCCCAGGCCCCTCCACTCTGGGGCCAACGTCCTGACTTTC.

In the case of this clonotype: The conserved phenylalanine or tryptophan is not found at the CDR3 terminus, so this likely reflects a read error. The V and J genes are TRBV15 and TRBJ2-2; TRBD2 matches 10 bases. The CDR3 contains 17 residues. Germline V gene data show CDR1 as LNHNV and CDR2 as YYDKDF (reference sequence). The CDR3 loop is CATSRGLLAGGTGGLFL. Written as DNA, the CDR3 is TGTGCCACCAGCAGAGGGTTGTTAGCGGGGGGCACCGGGGGGCTGTTTCTT.

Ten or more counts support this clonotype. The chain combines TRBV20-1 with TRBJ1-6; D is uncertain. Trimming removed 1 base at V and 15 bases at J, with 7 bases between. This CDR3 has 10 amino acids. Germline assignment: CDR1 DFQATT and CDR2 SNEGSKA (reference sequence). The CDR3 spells CSARVVDLHF. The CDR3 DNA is TGCAGTGCTAGAGTTGTTGACCTCCACTTT.

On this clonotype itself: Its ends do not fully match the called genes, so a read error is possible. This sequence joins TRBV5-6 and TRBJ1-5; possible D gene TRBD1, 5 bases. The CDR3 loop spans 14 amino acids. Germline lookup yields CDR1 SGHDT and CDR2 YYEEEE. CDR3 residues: CASGTPDSNQPQRF. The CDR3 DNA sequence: TGTGCCAGCGGGACCCCGGATAGCAATCAGCCCCAGCGTTTT. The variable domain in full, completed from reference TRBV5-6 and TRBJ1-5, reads DAGVTQSPTHLIKTRGQQVTLRCSPKSGHDTVSWYQQALGQGPQFIFQYYEEEERQRGNFPDRFSGHQFPNYSSELNVNALLLGDSALYLCASGTPDSNQPQRFGDGTRLSIL.

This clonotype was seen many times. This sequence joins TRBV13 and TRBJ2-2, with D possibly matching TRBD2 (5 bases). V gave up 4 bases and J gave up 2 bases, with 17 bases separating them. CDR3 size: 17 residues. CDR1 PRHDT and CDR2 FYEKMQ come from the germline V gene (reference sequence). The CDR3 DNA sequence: TGTGCCAGCAGCTCACGACGAGGACTGCAAAACACCGGGGAGCTGTTTTTT. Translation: CASSSRRGLQNTGELFF.

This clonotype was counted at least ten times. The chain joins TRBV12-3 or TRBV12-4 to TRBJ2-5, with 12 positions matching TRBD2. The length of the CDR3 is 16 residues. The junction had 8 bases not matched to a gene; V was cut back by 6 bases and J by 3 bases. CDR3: CASRAASGGAEETQYF. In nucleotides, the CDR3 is TGTGCCAGCAGGGCCGCTAGCGGGGGGGCCGAAGAGACCCAGTACTTC.

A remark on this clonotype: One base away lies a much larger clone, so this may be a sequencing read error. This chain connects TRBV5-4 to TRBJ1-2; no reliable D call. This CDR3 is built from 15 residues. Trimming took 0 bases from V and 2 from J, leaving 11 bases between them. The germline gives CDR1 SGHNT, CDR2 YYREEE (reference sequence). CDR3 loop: CASSLDVALNYGYTF. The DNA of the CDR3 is TGTGCCAGCAGCTTGGACGTCGCGTTGAACTATGGCTACACCTTC.

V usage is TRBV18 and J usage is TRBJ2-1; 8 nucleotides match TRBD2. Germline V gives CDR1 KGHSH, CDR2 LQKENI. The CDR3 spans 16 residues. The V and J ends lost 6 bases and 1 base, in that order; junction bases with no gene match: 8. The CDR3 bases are TGTGCCAGCTCTCGTTCGGGACTAGGTTCCTACAATGAGCAGTTCTTC. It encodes CASSRSGLGSYNEQFF. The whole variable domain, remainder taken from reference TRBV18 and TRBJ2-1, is NAGVMQNPRHLVRRRGQEARLRCSPMKGHSHVYWYRQLPEEGLKFMVYLQKENIIDESGMPKERFSAEFPKEGPSILRIQQVVRGDSAAYFCASSRSGLGSYNEQFFGPGTRLTVL.

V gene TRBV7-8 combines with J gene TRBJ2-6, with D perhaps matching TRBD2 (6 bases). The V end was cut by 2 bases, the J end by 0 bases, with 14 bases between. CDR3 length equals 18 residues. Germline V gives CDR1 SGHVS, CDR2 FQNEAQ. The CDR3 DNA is TGTGCCAGCAGCTTAATTGGTGGGAGGAGCTCTGGGGCCAACGTCCTGACTTTC. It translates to CASSLIGGRSSGANVLTF.

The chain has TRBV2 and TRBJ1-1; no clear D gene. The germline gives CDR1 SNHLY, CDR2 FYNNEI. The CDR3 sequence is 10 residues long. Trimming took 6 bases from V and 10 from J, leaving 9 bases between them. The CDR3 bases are TGTGCCAGCAGGTACTCTCTAGCTTTCTTT. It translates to CASRYSLAFF. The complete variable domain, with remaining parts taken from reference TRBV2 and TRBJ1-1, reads EPEVTQTPSHQVTQMGQEVILRCVPISNHLYFYWYRQILGQKVEFLVSFYNNEISEKSEIFDDQFSVERPDGSNFTLKIRSTKLEDSAMYFCASRYSLAFFGQGTRLTVV.

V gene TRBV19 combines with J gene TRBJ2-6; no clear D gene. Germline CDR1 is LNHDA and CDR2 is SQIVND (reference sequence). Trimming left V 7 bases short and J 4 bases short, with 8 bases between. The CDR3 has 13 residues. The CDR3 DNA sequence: TGTGCCAGTACTCCGCCGGGGGCCAACGTCCTGACTTTC. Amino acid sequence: CASTPPGANVLTF.

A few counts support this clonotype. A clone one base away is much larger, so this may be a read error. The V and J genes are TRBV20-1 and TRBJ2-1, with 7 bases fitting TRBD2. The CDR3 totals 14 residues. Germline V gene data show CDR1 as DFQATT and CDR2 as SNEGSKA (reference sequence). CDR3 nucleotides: TGCAGTGCTAGCGGCGGGGGTCCCTACACTGAGCAGTTCTTC. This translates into CSASGGGPYTEQFF.

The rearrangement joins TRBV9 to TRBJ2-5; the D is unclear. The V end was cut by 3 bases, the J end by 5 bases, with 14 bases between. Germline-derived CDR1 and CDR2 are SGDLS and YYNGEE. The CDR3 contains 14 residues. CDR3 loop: CASSGNGREETQYF. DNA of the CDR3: TGTGCCAGCAGCGGTAACGGAAGAGAGGAGACCCAGTACTTC.

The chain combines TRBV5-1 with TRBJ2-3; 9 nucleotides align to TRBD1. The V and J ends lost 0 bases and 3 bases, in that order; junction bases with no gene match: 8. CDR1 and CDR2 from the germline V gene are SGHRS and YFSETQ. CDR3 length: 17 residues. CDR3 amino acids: CASSLALGQGRTDTQYF. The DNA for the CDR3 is TGCGCCAGCAGCTTGGCCTTGGGACAGGGAAGGACAGATACGCAGTATTTT.

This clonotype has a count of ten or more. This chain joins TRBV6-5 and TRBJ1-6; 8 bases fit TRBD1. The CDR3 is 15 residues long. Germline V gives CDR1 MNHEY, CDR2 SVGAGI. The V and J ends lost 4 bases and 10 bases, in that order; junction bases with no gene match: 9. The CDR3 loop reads CASSSSDRGNSPLHF. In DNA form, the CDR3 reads TGTGCCAGCAGTTCTTCCGACAGGGGTAACTCACCCCTCCACTTT.

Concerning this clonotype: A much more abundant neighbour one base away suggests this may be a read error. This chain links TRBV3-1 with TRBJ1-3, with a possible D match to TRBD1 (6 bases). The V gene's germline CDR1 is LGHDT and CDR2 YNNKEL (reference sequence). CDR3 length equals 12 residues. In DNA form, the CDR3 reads TGTGCCAGCAGTATGGGGGCGAACACCACATATTTT. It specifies CASSMGANTTYF. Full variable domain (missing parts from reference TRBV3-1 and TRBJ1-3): DTAVSQTPKYLVTQMGNDKSIKCEQNLGHDTMYWYKQDSKKFLKIMFSYNNKELIINETVPNRFSPKSPDKAHLNLHINSLELGDSAVYFCASSMGANTTYFGEGSWLTVV.

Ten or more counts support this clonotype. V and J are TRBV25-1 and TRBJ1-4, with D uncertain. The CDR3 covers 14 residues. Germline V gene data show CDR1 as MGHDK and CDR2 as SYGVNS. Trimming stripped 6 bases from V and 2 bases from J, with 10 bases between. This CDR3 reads CASSHPGTNEKLFF. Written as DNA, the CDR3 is TGTGCCAGCAGCCACCCGGGGACTAATGAAAAACTGTTTTTT.

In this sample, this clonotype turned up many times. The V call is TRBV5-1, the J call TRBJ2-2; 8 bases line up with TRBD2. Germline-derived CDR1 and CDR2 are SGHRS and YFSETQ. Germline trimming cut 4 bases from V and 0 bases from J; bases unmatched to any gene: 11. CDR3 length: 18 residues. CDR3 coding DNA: TGCGCCAGCAGCCTCGGGGTAGCGGGGTCCTCGAACACCGGGGAGCTGTTTTTT. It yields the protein CASSLGVAGSSNTGELFF.

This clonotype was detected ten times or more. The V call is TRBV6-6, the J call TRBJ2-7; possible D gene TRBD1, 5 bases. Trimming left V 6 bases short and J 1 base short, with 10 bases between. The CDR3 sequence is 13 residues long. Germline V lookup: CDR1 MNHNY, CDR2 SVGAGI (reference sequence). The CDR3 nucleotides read TGTGCCAGCAGCTTCGGACATTCCTACGAGCAGTACTTC. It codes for CASSFGHSYEQYF.

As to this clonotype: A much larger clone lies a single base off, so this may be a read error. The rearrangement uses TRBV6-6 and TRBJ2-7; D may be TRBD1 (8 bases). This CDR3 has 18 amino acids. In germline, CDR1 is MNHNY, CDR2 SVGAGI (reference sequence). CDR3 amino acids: CAGSHSKGAGQANYEQYF. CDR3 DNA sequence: TGTGCCGGCAGTCACTCGAAAGGAGCGGGACAGGCAAACTACGAGCAGTACTTC.

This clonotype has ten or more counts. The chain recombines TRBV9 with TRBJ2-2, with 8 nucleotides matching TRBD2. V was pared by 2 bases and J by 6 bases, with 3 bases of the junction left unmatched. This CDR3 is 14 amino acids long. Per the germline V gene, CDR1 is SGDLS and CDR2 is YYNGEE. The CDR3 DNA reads TGTGCCAGCAGCGTCGGACTAGCACCCGGGGAGCTGTTTTTT. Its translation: CASSVGLAPGELFF.

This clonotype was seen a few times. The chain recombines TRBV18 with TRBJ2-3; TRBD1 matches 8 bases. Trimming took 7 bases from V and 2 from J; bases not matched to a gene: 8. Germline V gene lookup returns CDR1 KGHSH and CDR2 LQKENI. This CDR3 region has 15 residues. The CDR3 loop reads CASFPKDRDTDTQYF. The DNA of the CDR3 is TGTGCCAGCTTTCCGAAGGACAGGGACACAGATACGCAGTATTTT.

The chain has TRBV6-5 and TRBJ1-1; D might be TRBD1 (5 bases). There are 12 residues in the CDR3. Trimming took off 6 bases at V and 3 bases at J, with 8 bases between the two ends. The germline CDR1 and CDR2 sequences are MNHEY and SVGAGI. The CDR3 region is CASRTGDTEAFF. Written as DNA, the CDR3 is TGTGCCAGCAGAACGGGGGACACTGAAGCTTTCTTT.

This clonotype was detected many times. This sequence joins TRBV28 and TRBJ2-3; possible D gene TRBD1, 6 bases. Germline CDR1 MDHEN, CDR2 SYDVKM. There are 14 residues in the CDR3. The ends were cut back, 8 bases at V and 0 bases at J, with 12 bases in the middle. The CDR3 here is CASRTGTSTDTQYF. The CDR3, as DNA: TGTGCCAGCCGTACCGGGACAAGCACAGATACGCAGTATTTT. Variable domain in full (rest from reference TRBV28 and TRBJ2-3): DVKVTQSSRYLVKRTGEKVFLECVQDMDHENMFWYRQDPGLGLRLIYFSYDVKMKEKGDIPEGYSVSREKKERFSLILESASTNQTSMYLCASRTGTSTDTQYFGPGTRLTVL.

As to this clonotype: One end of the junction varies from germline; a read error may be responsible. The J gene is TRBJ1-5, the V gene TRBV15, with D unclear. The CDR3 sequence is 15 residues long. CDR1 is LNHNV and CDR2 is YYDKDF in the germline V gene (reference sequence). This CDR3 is CASSLDTASNRPQHF. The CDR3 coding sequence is TGTGCCAGCAGCTTGGATACAGCGAGCAATCGGCCCCAGCATTTT.